The 17 T cell receptor beta chains presented below share a single source sample, sequenced in a study of cytomegalovirus exposure and HLA in healthy donors. In the PCR, 60 Vbeta and 13 Jbeta primers were used. Generated by immunoSEQ multiplex PCR, the TCRdb table keeps only in-frame clones and is missing some. The repertoire holds around 150,000 clones, with 70% to 80% as singletons. The sequenced sample consisted of PBMCs. Receptors originate from a young man in good health and CMV-seronegative.

V gene TRBV28 combines with J gene TRBJ1-2, with TRBD1 matching 8 bases. V gave up 5 bases and J gave up 2 bases; unmatched junction bases: 4. Germline CDR1 and CDR2: MDHEN and SYDVKM. The CDR3 is 14 amino acids. CDR3 DNA: TGTGCCAGCAGTCAGGGGGCGGGGAACTATGGCTACACCTTC. Its translation is CASSQGAGNYGYTF.

This chain joins TRBV27 and TRBJ2-7; 13 bases are a match to TRBD2. CDR1 and CDR2 (germline): MNHEY, SMNVEV (reference sequence). V lost 4 bases to trimming and J lost 4 bases; unmatched junction nucleotides: 4. This CDR3 is 15 amino acids long. The CDR3 DNA sequence: TGTGCCAGCAGTTCACTAGCGGGAGGGAAGTACGAGCAGTACTTC. It yields the protein CASSSLAGGKYEQYF.

The chain couples TRBV29-1 to TRBJ2-5; 10 bases align to TRBD2. Per the germline V gene, CDR1 is SQVTM and CDR2 is ANQGSEA. This CDR3 region has 16 residues. Germline trimming cut 4 bases from V and 5 bases from J; bases unmatched to any gene: 13. The CDR3 loop is CSVASLAGAGKETQYF. In nucleotides, the CDR3 is TGCAGCGTTGCCTCTCTAGCGGGAGCAGGGAAGGAGACCCAGTACTTC.

This clone was found once. The chain links TRBV27 to TRBJ2-7, with D possibly TRBD1 on 5 matching bases. Per germline, CDR1 MNHEY and CDR2 SMNVEV (reference sequence). The CDR3 covers 15 residues. Between the trimmed V and J ends, which lost 3 bases and 0 bases, there was a span of 12 bases. The chain's CDR3 is CASSFGHPSSYEQYF. CDR3 in DNA: TGTGCCAGCAGTTTCGGACACCCGAGCTCCTACGAGCAGTACTTC.

The chain joins TRBV10-3 to TRBJ2-1, with a possible D match to TRBD2 (6 bases). The CDR3 is made up of 17 amino acids. The germline V gene has CDR1 ENHRY and CDR2 SYGVKD. V was clipped by 2 bases and J by 3 bases, with 17 bases between them. The CDR3 is CAISEMRPGVYYNEQFF. CDR3 nucleotide sequence: TGTGCCATCAGTGAGATGAGGCCGGGAGTCTACTACAATGAGCAGTTCTTC.

This clone was seen just once. The gene calls are TRBV5-1 and TRBJ2-7; possibly TRBD2 for D (6 bases). The germline CDR1 and CDR2 sequences are SGHRS and YFSETQ. V was shortened by 4 bases and J by 2 bases, with 13 bases between the two germline ends. The CDR3 totals 14 residues. CDR3 protein: CASSPRDGAYEQYF. The CDR3 nucleotides are TGCGCCAGCAGCCCGCGGGACGGCGCCTACGAGCAGTACTTC.

The V gene is TRBV2, the J gene TRBJ2-5; no clear D. The CDR3 sequence is 13 residues long. V was shortened by 6 bases and J by 5 bases, with 13 bases between the two germline ends. Germline V CDR1 and CDR2: SNHLY, FYNNEI. The CDR3 DNA sequence: TGTGCCAGCAGCATCTTCTCCGGGGAGACCCAGTACTTC. Translated, it gives CASSIFSGETQYF. Full variable domain (remainder filled in from reference TRBV2 and TRBJ2-5): EPEVTQTPSHQVTQMGQEVILRCVPISNHLYFYWYRQILGQKVEFLVSFYNNEISEKSEIFDDQFSVERPDGSNFTLKIRSTKLEDSAMYFCASSIFSGETQYFGPGTRLLVL.

This chain uses TRBV18 with TRBJ2-7; TRBD1 aligns across 11 bases. The CDR3 covers 14 residues. The V gene's germline CDR1 is KGHSH and CDR2 LQKENI. Germline trimming cut 3 bases from V and 2 bases from J; bases unmatched to any gene: 0. The chain's CDR3 is CASSPGQGAYEQYF. CDR3 DNA: TGTGCCAGCTCACCGGGACAGGGGGCCTACGAGCAGTACTTC.

To note about this clone: Other DNA sequences in the sample encode the same CDR3. This sequence joins TRBV28 and TRBJ2-7; 8 bases fit TRBD1. Trimming took 5 bases from V and 0 from J; bases not matched to a gene: 3. The CDR3 sequence is 14 residues long. The germline V gene has CDR1 MDHEN and CDR2 SYDVKM. CDR3: CASSRTGLSYEQYF. In nucleotides, the CDR3 is TGTGCCAGCAGTCGGACAGGGCTCTCCTACGAGCAGTACTTC.

This chain joins TRBV21-1 and TRBJ2-7; TRBD1, the D gene given by the table, was not confirmed from the DNA. TRBV21-1 is designated a pseudogene. The CDR3 totals 17 residues. The CDR3 loop is CASSKAPSGLDIYEQYF. The DNA for the CDR3 is TGTGCCAGCAGCAAAGCGCCCTCAGGGCTAGATATCTACGAGCAGTACTTC.

This clone was seen only once. The chain couples TRBV29-1 to TRBJ2-5, with D possibly TRBD2 on 7 matching bases. Trimming removed 4 bases at V and 5 bases at J, with 14 bases between. There are 13 residues in the CDR3. The germline V gene encodes CDR1 SQVTM and CDR2 ANQGSEA. CDR3 bases: TGCAGCGTTGGTGTAGGGGGAGGGGAGACCCAGTACTTC. This encodes CSVGVGGGETQYF.

The chain is built from TRBV9 and TRBJ2-2; D is ambiguous. The CDR3 spans 13 residues. V lost 0 bases, J lost 5 bases, and 5 bases lay in between. CDR1 and CDR2 (germline): SGDLS, YYNGEE. This CDR3 is CASSVDLTGELFF. In nucleotides, the CDR3 is TGTGCCAGCAGCGTAGATCTAACCGGGGAGCTGTTTTTT.

This chain links TRBV2 with TRBJ2-3, with TRBD2 as a possible D gene (5 bases). Trimming removed 7 bases at V and 8 bases at J, with 22 bases between. CDR1 is SNHLY and CDR2 is FYNNEI in the germline V gene. The CDR3 is 15 amino acids. The CDR3 protein is CASTIKDLAPGTQYF. The CDR3 DNA follows: TGTGCCAGCACCATAAAGGACTTGGCGCCCGGTACGCAGTATTTT.

This clone was seen only once. J is TRBJ1-5 and V is TRBV30; 7 bases map to TRBD1. Germline V CDR1 and CDR2: GTSNPN, SVGIG (reference sequence). V was clipped by 2 bases and J by 2 bases; unmatched bases: 3. This CDR3 region has 14 residues. CDR3 in amino acids: CAWSRGGGNQPQHF. CDR3 DNA sequence: TGTGCCTGGAGTAGAGGGGGCGGCAATCAGCCCCAGCATTTT.

This chain uses TRBV7-2 with TRBJ2-1; the match to TRBD1 covers 7 bases. This CDR3 spans 14 amino acids. V lost 4 bases, J lost 6 bases, and 6 bases stayed unmatched. Per germline, CDR1 SGHTA and CDR2 FQGNSA. CDR3 protein: CASSWGTEVNEQFF. As DNA, the CDR3 is TGTGCCAGCAGCTGGGGGACAGAAGTCAATGAGCAGTTCTTC.

V gene TRBV19 combines with J gene TRBJ1-5; 10 positions match TRBD1. After removal of 1 base from V and 6 bases from J, the junction contained 3 bases not matched to a gene. CDR1 is LNHDA and CDR2 is SQIVND in the germline V gene (reference sequence). The CDR3 spans 15 residues. In DNA, the CDR3 is TGTGCCAGTAGTATAGGGACAGGGGGGAGTCAGCCCCAGCATTTT. Amino acids: CASSIGTGGSQPQHF.

This rearrangement joins TRBV28 to TRBJ1-2; 7 nucleotides agree with TRBD1. With V trimmed by 4 bases and J by 2 bases, 4 bases remained unmatched. Germline lookup yields CDR1 MDHEN and CDR2 SYDVKM. The CDR3 loop spans 14 amino acids. The CDR3 DNA sequence: TGTGCCAGCAGTTCTGCGGACAGGAACTATGGCTACACCTTC. This gives the protein CASSSADRNYGYTF.